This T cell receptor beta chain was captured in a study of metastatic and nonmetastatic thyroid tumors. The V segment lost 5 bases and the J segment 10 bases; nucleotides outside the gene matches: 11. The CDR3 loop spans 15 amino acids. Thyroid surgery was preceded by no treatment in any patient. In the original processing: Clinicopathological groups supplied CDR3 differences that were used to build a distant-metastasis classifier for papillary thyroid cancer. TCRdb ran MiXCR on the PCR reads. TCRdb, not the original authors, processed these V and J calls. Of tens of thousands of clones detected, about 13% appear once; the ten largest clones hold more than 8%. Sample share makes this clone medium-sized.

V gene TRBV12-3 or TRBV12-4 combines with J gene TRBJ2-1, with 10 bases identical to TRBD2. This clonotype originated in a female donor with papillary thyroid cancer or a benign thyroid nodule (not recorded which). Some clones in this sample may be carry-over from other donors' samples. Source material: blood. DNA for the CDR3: TGTGCCAGCAGTGACCCCCTCGGACTAGCGGAGGAGCAGTTCTTC. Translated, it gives CASSDPLGLAEEQFF.